Each of the 15 T cell receptor beta chains below was sequenced from the same sample in a study of OX40 agonist ivuxolimab in advanced cancers. Assay: immunoSEQ multiplex PCR; the TCRdb copy retains only in-frame clones and omits some. The profile shows approximately 65,000 clones, about nine tenths of them singletons. The sequences come from CD4+ or CD8+ T cells sorted from blood, collected in a trial of the OX40 agonist ivuxolimab. The receptors stem from an adult with an advanced solid tumor such as melanoma, head and neck, liver or kidney cancer.

The V and J genes are TRBV19 and TRBJ1-4, with 7 bases fitting TRBD1. V dropped 5 bases and J dropped 0; count of bases not matched to a gene: 9. CDR1 is LNHDA and CDR2 is SQIVND in the germline V gene (reference sequence). This CDR3 is 17 amino acids long. The CDR3 spells CASSVLDRVTTNEKLFF. CDR3 bases: TGTGCCAGTAGTGTGCTTGACAGGGTTACAACTAATGAAAAACTGTTTTTT. The whole variable domain, remainder taken from reference TRBV19 and TRBJ1-4, is DGGITQSPKYLFRKEGQNVTLSCEQNLNHDAMYWYRQDPGQGLRLIYYSQIVNDFQKGDIAEGYSVSREKKESFPLTVTSAQKNPTAFYLCASSVLDRVTTNEKLFFGSGTQLSVL.

The J gene is TRBJ1-1, the V gene TRBV5-1; the D gene is possibly TRBD1 (6 bases). Germline lookup yields CDR1 SGHRS and CDR2 YFSETQ. The ends were cut back, 4 bases at V and 1 base at J, with 11 bases in the middle. CDR3 length equals 14 residues. The CDR3: CASSGGQQNTEAFF. The CDR3 DNA is TGCGCCAGCAGCGGGGGACAACAGAACACTGAAGCTTTCTTT.

This clone occurred once. The rearrangement joins TRBV5-1 to TRBJ2-7; a weak D match, TRBD1 (6 bases). This CDR3 has 18 residues. Between the trimmed V and J ends, which lost 0 bases and 6 bases, there was a span of 25 bases. CDR1 and CDR2 from the germline V gene are SGHRS and YFSETQ. The CDR3 sequence: CASSLAGGFRGSSSEQYF. CDR3 bases: TGCGCCAGCAGCTTGGCCGGAGGTTTCAGGGGATCTAGCTCCGAGCAGTACTTC.

V and J are TRBV7-3 and TRBJ2-1; the match to TRBD1 covers 7 bases. Trimming cost V 5 bases and J 7 bases; bases outside gene matches: 8. Per the germline V gene, CDR1 is SGHTA and CDR2 is FQGTGA. The CDR3 length is 14 residues. The CDR3 region is CASSHDRARNEQFF. The CDR3 coding sequence is TGTGCCAGCAGCCACGACAGGGCTAGGAATGAGCAGTTCTTC.

This clone has only one observation. The genes are TRBV12-5 and TRBJ1-3, with 9 positions matching TRBD1. This CDR3 contains 11 residues. CDR1 and CDR2 (germline): LGHNT, FRNRAP. V was clipped by 6 bases and J by 16 bases; unmatched bases: 7. CDR3 nucleotides: TGTGCTAGTGGGGGGGGACAGGGAGCCTATTTT. Protein sequence: CASGGGQGAYF.

This chain joins TRBV20-1 and TRBJ1-2; unclear D gene. The CDR3 contains 11 residues. Trimming stripped 0 bases from V and 9 bases from J, with 8 bases between. Germline CDR1 and CDR2: DFQATT and SNEGSKA (reference sequence). DNA for the CDR3: TGCAGTGCTAGAGATTCTGCCAGCTACACCTTC. Residues: CSARDSASYTF.

The CDR3 loop reads CASSPDGTGGSEQYF. The CDR3 nucleotides are TGTGCCAGCTCACCGGACGGGACAGGAGGGTCCGAGCAGTACTTC. The gene calls are TRBV18 and TRBJ2-7; 8 bases line up with TRBD1. The V gene's germline CDR1 is KGHSH and CDR2 LQKENI. Trimming at V came to 3 bases and at J to 6 bases, leaving 10 bases not matched to a gene. The CDR3 spans 15 residues.

The chain joins TRBV5-6 to TRBJ1-4; D is unresolved. Germline V gives CDR1 SGHDT, CDR2 YYEEEE. Trimming removed 4 bases at V and 0 bases at J, with 10 bases between. This CDR3 contains 15 residues. The CDR3 coding sequence is TGTGCCAGCAGCCCACGGGGTACAACTAATGAAAAACTGTTTTTT. Protein sequence: CASSPRGTTNEKLFF.

The V and J genes are TRBV15 and TRBJ1-2, with no clear D. V lost 5 bases, J lost 3 bases, and 10 bases lay in between. Germline V gives CDR1 LNHNV, CDR2 YYDKDF (reference sequence). The CDR3 sequence is 13 residues long. CDR3: CATSPDYDYGYTF. CDR3 bases: TGTGCCACCAGCCCGGATTATGACTATGGCTACACCTTC. Variable domain in full (rest from reference TRBV15 and TRBJ1-2): DAMVIQNPRYQVTQFGKPVTLSCSQTLNHNVMYWYQQKSSQAPKLLFHYYDKDFNNEADTPDNFQSRRPNTSFCFLDIRSPGLGDTAMYLCATSPDYDYGYTFGSGTRLTVV.

The rearrangement joins TRBV7-8 to TRBJ1-5; possibly TRBD1 for D (6 bases). V was cut by 8 bases and J by 0 bases, with 11 bases left in between. The CDR3 spans 14 residues. Germline assignment: CDR1 SGHVS and CDR2 FQNEAQ. Written as DNA, the CDR3 is TGTGCCAGCTCGGAGGGGGTTAGCAATCAGCCCCAGCATTTT. This translates into CASSEGVSNQPQHF.

The chain uses TRBV11-3 and TRBJ2-2; D uncertain. Looked up from germline, CDR1 is SGHNT and CDR2 is YENEEA. V was pared by 5 bases and J by 4 bases, with 14 bases between. The CDR3 is 15 residues long. The CDR3 region is CASSPTTTSTGELFF. In nucleotides, the CDR3 is TGTGCCAGCAGCCCGACCACTACTTCCACCGGGGAGCTGTTTTTT.

This rearrangement joins TRBV2 to TRBJ2-1; maybe TRBD1 (5 bases). The CDR3 consists of 15 residues. In germline, CDR1 is SNHLY, CDR2 FYNNEI. V was shortened by 7 bases and J by 5 bases, with 18 bases between the two germline ends. CDR3 loop: CASIPTAMANNEQFF. CDR3 in DNA: TGTGCCAGCATTCCGACAGCGATGGCTAACAATGAGCAGTTCTTC.

The CDR3 sequence: CASSASRDTQYF. For the CDR3, the DNA is TGTGCCAGCAGCGCTTCTAGGGATACGCAGTATTTT. The rearrangement joins TRBV5-4 to TRBJ2-3, with D hard to call. The CDR3 is 12 residues long. Germline lookup yields CDR1 SGHNT and CDR2 YYREEE (reference sequence). The V gene lost 4 bases and the J gene lost 6 bases, with 9 bases spanning the gap.

The CDR3 here is CASSPGRVGTDTQYF. CDR3 coding DNA: TGTGCCAGCAGCCCTGGGCGAGTGGGGACAGATACGCAGTATTTT. The chain couples TRBV11-2 to TRBJ2-3; D remains ambiguous. The V end was cut by 5 bases, the J end by 3 bases, with 15 bases between. The CDR3 spans 15 residues. The germline V gene has CDR1 SGHAT and CDR2 FQNNGV.

The V gene is TRBV7-2, the J gene TRBJ1-4; D not certain. The germline gives CDR1 SGHTA, CDR2 FQGNSA. This CDR3 region has 13 residues. V was cut by 8 bases and J by 6 bases, with 13 bases left in between. The CDR3 spells CASQVTRDEKLFF. The CDR3, as DNA: TGTGCCAGCCAAGTGACCCGGGATGAAAAACTGTTTTTT.